A single sample gave rise to the 5 T cell receptor beta chains below, sequenced in a study of shared clonotypes between healthy human individuals. The assay was immunoSEQ multiplex PCR, and TCRdb's table has in-frame clones only and misses some. The sample yields roughly 170,000 clones, about 66% seen once. The sample consisted of memory CD4+ T cells sorted from blood. Subset of the sample: CD45RA-negative fraction. The receptors were sampled from a young man in good health.

The V gene is TRBV7-2, the J gene TRBJ1-2; 11 positions agree with TRBD1. The V gene's germline CDR1 is SGHTA and CDR2 FQGNSA. This CDR3 region has 15 residues. V shed 5 bases and J 5 bases; nucleotides not matched to a gene: 7. In nucleotides, the CDR3 is TGTGCCAGCAGCACCCGGACAGGGGGCAGGTATGGCTACACCTTC. This sequence encodes CASSTRTGGRYGYTF.

The chain is built from TRBV6-6 and TRBJ2-1, with 11 nucleotides matching TRBD2. After removal of 7 bases from V and 8 bases from J, the junction contained 7 bases not matched to a gene. CDR1 is MNHNY and CDR2 is SVGAGI in the germline V gene (reference sequence). The CDR3 sequence is 14 residues long. CDR3 region: CASMISGRADEQFF. Here the CDR3 DNA reads TGTGCCAGCATGATTAGCGGGAGGGCGGATGAGCAGTTCTTC.

Of note for this clone: Germline is not matched at one junction end, which may reflect a read error. V gene TRBV11-2 combines with J gene TRBJ2-7; 7 bases agree with TRBD2. In germline, CDR1 is SGHAT, CDR2 FQNNGV. This CDR3 has 16 residues. Here the CDR3 reads CVSSPREGSLTYEQYF. The DNA of the CDR3 is TGTGTCAGCAGCCCGAGGGAGGGAAGCCTAACCTACGAGCAGTACTTC.

V and J are TRBV6-1 and TRBJ2-1; 8 bases match TRBD2. CDR1 and CDR2 (germline): MNHNS, SASEGT. After removal of 2 bases from V and 8 bases from J, the junction contained 2 bases not matched to a gene. This CDR3 is built from 13 residues. The chain's CDR3 is CASSERGGHEQFF. In DNA form, the CDR3 reads TGTGCCAGCAGTGAACGGGGGGGGCATGAGCAGTTCTTC.

This clone was observed a single time. This clone may be a read error of a much larger clone one base away. The chain employs TRBV27 and TRBJ2-7; 9 bases line up with TRBD2. Germline CDR1 is MNHEY and CDR2 is SMNVEV (reference sequence). This CDR3 region has 14 residues. The J segment lost 2 bases and the V segment lost 4 bases, leaving 3 bases of the junction unmatched. The CDR3 here is CASSYLAGPYEQYF. The CDR3 DNA reads as TGTGCCAGCAGTTACCTAGCGGGGCCCTACGAGCAGTACTTC.